This section outlines one T cell receptor beta chain sequence together with its context. The sample comes from a study of blood T cell repertoires in COVID-19. The wider study: Sites in the United States, Italy and Spain provided acute and convalescent COVID-19 samples. Nucleic acid was either cDNA or gDNA, and it came from T cells, B-cell-depleted T cells, or PBMCs.

With 2 bases removed from V and 9 bases from J, the gap between germline ends came to 13 bases. The CDR3 spans 13 residues. The germline V gene encodes CDR1 MNHEY and CDR2 SVGAGI. Per the original data handling: Estimation of nucleated cell counts relied on the amplification of reference gene primers. Method: immunoSEQ multiplex PCR; TCRdb's copy keeps in-frame clones and lacks some. V and J calls and clone size follow that table, whereas D and trimming were derived from the DNA. The table lists around 81,000 clones, approximately 86% of them singletons. The TCR comes from a man aged 70-80 years with acute or convalescent COVID-19. The specimen sequenced was peripheral blood. V gene TRBV6-5 combines with J gene TRBJ1-1; D is perhaps TRBD1 (6 bases). The CDR3 DNA reads as TGTGCCAGCAGTTACCCGAACCAGGGGAAAGCTTTCTTT. Translated, it gives CASSYPNQGKAFF.